Listed below are T cell receptor beta chains from one sample, sequenced in a study of CD8+CD57+ T cells in acquired aplastic anemia. TCRdb re-analysed the reads in MiXCR, keeping a single row per CDR3 protein. The sample holds some 150,000 distinct CDR3 sequences, over 70% seen once. Sample: sorted CD4+, CD8+, or CD8+CD57+ T cells (not recorded which) from PBMCs. These receptors all stem from a human donor with aplastic anemia. Each CDR3 is given with its conserved first and last residue. A D gene is named only where the DNA matches it firmly. Clone size is given for some rows only: seen once, a few or many times, or a class if the clone is expanded.

D,V,size,J,CDR3,DNA
-,TRBV20-1,-,TRBJ2-7,CSANKAESSEQYF,TGCAGTGCTAATAAGGCCGAGTCCAGCGAGCAGTACTTC
TRBD1,TRBV15,-,TRBJ1-4,CATSSDTQGTEKLFF,TGTGCCACCAGCAGCGACACACAGGGGACTGAAAAACTGTTTTTT
-,TRBV20-1,-,TRBJ2-3,CSAREIGEWADTQYF,TGCAGTGCTAGAGAAATTGGCGAGTGGGCAGATACGCAGTATTTT
-,TRBV20-1,-,TRBJ1-6,CSAQAGQGYNSPLHF,TGCAGTGCCCAGGCCGGTCAAGGCTATAATTCACCCCTCCACTTT
TRBD1,TRBV6-2/TRBV6-3,-,TRBJ2-3,CASSPGTGVADTQYF,TGCGCCAGCAGTCCCGGGACAGGGGTCGCAGATACGCAGTATTTT
-,TRBV12-3/TRBV12-4,-,TRBJ2-4,CASSFTGEVAKNIQYW,TGTGCCAGCAGTTTCACAGGGGAGGTTGCCAAAAACATTCAGTACTGG
-,TRBV6-5,-,TRBJ1-2,CASVRTGYGYTF,TGTGCCAGCGTTAGGACTGGTTATGGCTACACCTTC
-,TRBV19,-,TRBJ2-2,CASTRLGSNTGELFF,TGTGCCAGTACTCGGCTGGGCTCGAACACCGGGGAGCTGTTTTTT
-,TRBV24-1,-,TRBJ1-2,CATSAHNYGYTF,TGTGCCACCAGTGCCCATAACTATGGCTACACCTTC
TRBD1,TRBV14,many,TRBJ2-3,CASSQVTGQGIFDTQYF,TGTGCCAGCAGCCAAGTAACGGGACAGGGGATATTCGATACGCAGTATTTT
-,TRBV20-1,-,TRBJ2-6,CSARSFRGNSGANVLTF,TGCAGTGCTAGAAGTTTTCGGGGAAACTCTGGGGCCAACGTCCTGACTTTC
TRBD1,TRBV27,-,TRBJ1-5,CASGLGGGNQPQHF,TGTGCCAGCGGACTAGGGGGCGGGAATCAGCCCCAGCATTTT
-,TRBV7-9,-,TRBJ2-1,CASSLGRGSEQFF,TGTGCCAGCAGCTTAGGCAGGGGTTCTGAGCAGTTCTTC
-,TRBV7-2,-,TRBJ2-1,CASSIRQAGEVMNEQFF,TGTGCCAGCAGCATCAGACAGGCAGGGGAAGTGATGAATGAGCAGTTCTTC
TRBD2,TRBV19,many,TRBJ2-3,CASSILWTSGGSTDTQYF,TGTGCCAGTAGTATCTTGTGGACTAGCGGGGGAAGCACAGATACGCAGTATTTT
-,TRBV24-1,once,TRBJ1-5,CATQRNGNQPQHF,TGTGCCACCCAACGAAATGGGAATCAGCCCCAGCATTTT
TRBD1,TRBV5-1,-,TRBJ1-2,CASSLESDRDYGYTF,TGCGCCAGCAGCTTGGAAAGCGACAGGGACTATGGCTACACCTTC
-,TRBV20-1,once,TRBJ1-3,CSTTVTGNTIYF,TGCAGTACTACAGTTACTGGAAACACCATATATTTT
-,TRBV20-1,-,TRBJ2-2,CSARDPGTGELFF,TGCAGTGCTAGAGATCCCGGGACAGGGGAGCTGTTTTTT
TRBD2,TRBV7-9,-,TRBJ2-1,CASSRSGTRAYNEQFF,TGTGCCAGCAGCCGATCCGGGACTAGAGCTTACAATGAGCAGTTCTTC
-,TRBV7-2,-,TRBJ2-3,CASSLDPDTQYF,TGTGCCAGCAGCTTGGATCCAGATACGCAGTATTTT
-,TRBV25-1,-,TRBJ2-7,CASSERGELGEQYF,TGTGCCAGCAGTGAACGGGGAGAGCTTGGAGAGCAGTACTTC
-,TRBV7-6,once,TRBJ1-1,CASSLRKNTEAFF,TGTGCCAGCAGCTTAAGGAAGAACACTGAAGCTTTCTTT
TRBD1,TRBV7-8,-,TRBJ1-2,CASSAGQGYGYTF,TGTGCCAGCAGCGCGGGACAGGGATATGGCTACACCTTC
TRBD1,TRBV9,once,TRBJ1-4,CASTRGPDEKLFF,TGTGCCAGCACGAGGGGGCCAGATGAAAAACTGTTTTTT
-,TRBV10-1,-,TRBJ2-1,CASSEFKGAGTVDEQFF,TGCGCCAGCAGTGAATTTAAAGGAGCGGGTACCGTCGATGAGCAGTTCTTC
TRBD2,TRBV20-1,-,TRBJ2-5,CSASWLAGGVRETQYF,TGCAGTGCTAGCTGGCTAGCGGGGGGTGTACGGGAGACCCAGTACTTC
-,TRBV24-1,-,TRBJ2-7,CATSAAGPEHEQYF,TGTGCCACCAGTGCGGCGGGACCCGAGCACGAGCAGTACTTC
-,TRBV27,-,TRBJ1-5,CASSLSTSHF,TGTGCCAGCAGTTTATCGACTAGCCATTTT